These T cell receptor beta chains were read from a single sample in a study of blood T cells in healthy people across ages. Via MiXCR, TCRdb re-called the 5' RACE reads, giving one row per CDR3 protein. The table records 850,000 or so distinct CDR3 sequences, about 30% of them present only once. Sequenced material: blood. The receptors here all came from a woman older than 75 in good health. Each CDR3 is given with its conserved first and last residue. The D gene is left open where the match is weak. Clone size is stated in some rows and not others, as once, few, many or a class when expanded.

clone_size j_call v_call d_call cdr3_nt cdr3_aa
many TRBJ2-3 TRBV27 - TGTGCCAGCAGTTTCCAGTTACAGTTTCCACATACGCAGTATTTT CASSFQLQFPHTQYF
- TRBJ2-1 TRBV13 TRBD2 TGTGCCAGCAGCTTCTGGCTAGCGGGAGTTTCGGATGAGCAGTTCTTC CASSFWLAGVSDEQFF
- TRBJ2-6 TRBV5-4 - TGTGCCAGCAGCGCCCCGATTGGGGCCAACGTCCTGACTTTC CASSAPIGANVLTF
many TRBJ1-1 TRBV12-3/TRBV12-4 - TGTGCCAGCGGGAGGGAGGTCGCTGAAGCTTTCTTT CASGREVAEAFF
- TRBJ2-1 TRBV5-6 TRBD2 TGTGCCAGCAGCTTTATAGCGGGGGGGCGAAGGGGCAATGAGCAGTTCTTC CASSFIAGGRRGNEQFF
- TRBJ2-1 TRBV12-3/TRBV12-4 TRBD2 TGTGCCAGCAGTTTAGGAGCGGGGGTTCATGAGCAGTTCTTC CASSLGAGVHEQFF
many TRBJ1-2 TRBV20-1 - TGCAGTGCCAGAACAAACAGCTATGGCTACACCTTC CSARTNSYGYTF
- TRBJ2-7 TRBV5-1 TRBD2 TGCGCCAGCAGCTCTACGCGGGAGAGTTTCCACGAGCAGTACTTC CASSSTRESFHEQYF
- TRBJ2-2 TRBV30 TRBD1 TGTGCCTGGAGAAGGACAGGGAATGACGGGGAGTTGTTTTTT CAWRRTGNDGELFF
few TRBJ2-6 TRBV18 - TGTGCCAGCTCACGGGCAGGTTCCTCTGGGGCCAACGTCCTGACTTTC CASSRAGSSGANVLTF
few TRBJ2-7 TRBV5-1 - TGCGCCAGCAGCTTGGTTAGTATTCAGGGGACTGAGCAGTACTTC CASSLVSIQGTEQYF
many TRBJ2-3 TRBV10-3 TRBD2 TGTGCCACCCTTAGCGGGGGGATCCTAGATACGCAGTATTTT CATLSGGILDTQYF
- TRBJ2-7 TRBV5-6 TRBD1 TGTGCCAGCAGCCGGACAGGGGTCAGCGGCGAGCAGTACTTC CASSRTGVSGEQYF
- TRBJ1-5 TRBV29-1 - TGCACCCGGAGGACAGCCAAAAGCTATAGCAATCAGCCCCAGCATTTT CTRRTAKSYSNQPQHF
- TRBJ1-6 TRBV11-1 - TGTGCCAGCAGCTTTCAGAGGTCACCCCTCCACTTT CASSFQRSPLHF
many TRBJ2-5 TRBV7-9 - TGTGCCAGCAGCTCTTCGACAGTTAAAGAGACCCAGTACTTC CASSSSTVKETQYF
- TRBJ2-1 TRBV20-1 TRBD2 TGCAGTGTTTCCGGGACTAGCCCCCATGAGCAGTTCTTC CSVSGTSPHEQFF
- TRBJ1-2 TRBV15 TRBD1 TGTGCCACCAGCAGAGATCTTACAGGGACAGGGAGAAAGGGTGGCTACACCTTC CATSRDLTGTGRKGGYTF
few TRBJ1-5 TRBV18 - TGTGCCAGCTCACCGGAAGTGAAAAATAGGCCCCAGCATTTT CASSPEVKNRPQHF
many TRBJ2-5 TRBV20-1 - TGCAGTGCTAGTTTTAAGCCCACGGAGACCCAGTACTTC CSASFKPTETQYF
- TRBJ2-4 TRBV20-1 TRBD1 TGCAGTGCTAGCGGCAGGGGGTCTATAGCCAAAAACATTCAGTACTTC CSASGRGSIAKNIQYF
once TRBJ2-5 TRBV7-2 - TGTGCCAGCAGCTTGGGGGCAGGGCGCCAAGAGACCCAGTACTTC CASSLGAGRQETQYF
many TRBJ2-7 TRBV7-2 - TGTGCCAGCAGCTTAGGGCTTGGGTCCTACGAGCAGTACTTC CASSLGLGSYEQYF
few TRBJ1-2 TRBV5-4 TRBD1 TGTGCCAGCAGCTGGTTACAGGGGGTGAGCGGCTACACCTTC CASSWLQGVSGYTF
many TRBJ1-5 TRBV27 - TGTGCCAGCGGACGGGGGTTAGGTAGCAATCAGCCCCAGCATTTT CASGRGLGSNQPQHF
once TRBJ2-3 TRBV7-2 TRBD2 TGTGCCGGCAGCTTAGCTCGGACTAGCGGGGTCACAGATACGCAGTATTTT CAGSLARTSGVTDTQYF
- TRBJ1-4 TRBV20-1 - TGCAGTGCTAGTCGATGGGAAAAACTGTTTTTT CSASRWEKLFF
- TRBJ1-1 TRBV18 TRBD1 TGTGCCAGCTCACAACGTACAGGGGAGAACACTGAAGCTTTCTTT CASSQRTGENTEAFF
- TRBJ1-2 TRBV7-8 - TGTGCCAGCAGCTTGGGGCCCGGTGTTAACTATGGCTACACCTTC CASSLGPGVNYGYTF
few TRBJ1-2 TRBV7-9 - TGTGCCAGCAGCTACGAAAGGGGAGGGAGGGATGGCTACACCTTC CASSYERGGRDGYTF
many TRBJ2-3 TRBV20-1 - TGCAGTGCTAGAGATCCGCGGACAGATACGCAGTATTTT CSARDPRTDTQYF
many TRBJ2-1 TRBV6-5 TRBD2 TGTGCCAGCAGTTCAATCTCTAGCGGCCGATCCTACAATGAGCAGTTCTTC CASSSISSGRSYNEQFF
- TRBJ1-6 TRBV9 - TGTGCCAGCAGCGCCCGGAAAGACAGTACCAATTCACCCCTCCACTTT CASSARKDSTNSPLHF
many TRBJ2-3 TRBV7-2 - TGTGCCAGCAGCTTAGCGCTCTACAGGGGAGGTACAGATACGCAGTATTTT CASSLALYRGGTDTQYF
- TRBJ1-5 TRBV3-1 - TGTGCCAGCAGCCAACGACATAGCAATCAGCCCCAGCATTTT CASSQRHSNQPQHF
many TRBJ2-3 TRBV5-1 TRBD1 TGCGCCAGCAGCTTGGACTCAGGGGGCTTCACAGATACGCAGTATTTT CASSLDSGGFTDTQYF
many TRBJ2-1 TRBV20-1 - TGCAGTGCTAGTTCGGTGAATGAGCAGTTCTTC CSASSVNEQFF
many TRBJ2-3 TRBV5-1 - TGCGCCAGCCGACCCGGGGGTCCTGAGGTAGATACGCAGTATTTT CASRPGGPEVDTQYF
- TRBJ2-1 TRBV27 TRBD2 TGTGCCACCATCCCGGGCGGGGGGGCCTCCTACAATGAGCAGTTCTTC CATIPGGGASYNEQFF
- TRBJ2-7 TRBV18 TRBD2 TGTGCCAGCTCGCAGAGCGGGGCCCCCTACGAGCAGTACTTC CASSQSGAPYEQYF
few TRBJ1-2 TRBV3-1 - TGTGCCAGCAGCCAAGGCGGCTCCCATGGCTACACCTTC CASSQGGSHGYTF
few TRBJ2-2 TRBV12-3/TRBV12-4 TRBD1 TGTGCCAGCAGTCTCGGGACAGGGCCGAACACCGGGGAGCTGTTTTTT CASSLGTGPNTGELFF
many TRBJ2-5 TRBV5-1 - TGCGCCAGCAGCTTGGCGGGGGCTATCCACACAGAGACCCAGTACTTC CASSLAGAIHTETQYF
- TRBJ2-7 TRBV10-2 - TGCGCCAGCAAAGGTGGAGTATCTGGAACCTACGAGCAGTACTTC CASKGGVSGTYEQYF
- TRBJ2-5 TRBV7-8 TRBD1 TGTGCCGGCAGCCCAGGGGGAATCCAAGAGACCCAGTACTTC CAGSPGGIQETQYF
many TRBJ2-3 TRBV10-2 - TGCGCCAGCAGTGAGTTCAGGCTCGTCGGGGATACGCAGTATTTT CASSEFRLVGDTQYF
few TRBJ2-5 TRBV18 - TGTGCCAGCTCACCGGGACTGCAAGAGACCCGGTACTTC CASSPGLQETRYF
many TRBJ2-1 TRBV9 - TGTGCCAGCAGCGTAGGGGTATCCTACAATGAGCAGTTCTTC CASSVGVSYNEQFF
- TRBJ2-5 TRBV5-6 - TGTGCCAGCAGCTTTAGTCAGGGTCAAAGTGTTTTCGCCCAGTACTTC CASSFSQGQSVFAQYF
many TRBJ1-1 TRBV5-1 - TGCGCCAGCAGCCTAGGTAGGACGGAGAACACTGAAGCTTTCTTT CASSLGRTENTEAFF
many TRBJ1-6 TRBV20-1 - TGCAGTGCTAGACGACAGGCCCTTCCCCTCCACTTT CSARRQALPLHF
few TRBJ2-3 TRBV18 - TGTGCCAGCTCACCACTAGGAAAGAACACAGATACGCAGTATTTT CASSPLGKNTDTQYF
few TRBJ2-7 TRBV28 - TGTGCCAGCAGTGTGGGAGACAGCCGCGAGCAGTACTTC CASSVGDSREQYF
- TRBJ2-1 TRBV29-1 TRBD1 TGCAGCGTTGATCAGGGACAGAGCTCCTACAATGAGCAGTTCTTC CSVDQGQSSYNEQFF
few TRBJ2-2 TRBV7-2 - TGTGCCAGCACCTCCATGGCGGGGTTGGACGGCGGGGAGCTGTTTTTT CASTSMAGLDGGELFF
many TRBJ2-3 TRBV4-2 TRBD2 TGTGCCAGCAGCCGGGCTAGCGGGGGGGGAGATACGCAGTATTTT CASSRASGGGDTQYF
- TRBJ2-2 TRBV14 TRBD2 TGTGCCAGCAGCCAAGGTCTACCGGGGGGGCCGACCGGGGAGCTGTTTTTT CASSQGLPGGPTGELFF
- TRBJ1-1 TRBV6-1 - TGTGCCAGCAGTGAAGTCCGTCGTAGGGAAGCTTTCTTT CASSEVRRREAFF